The subject of this entry is one T cell receptor beta chain. Its specificity is unknown. This may be a read error: a much more frequent sequence differs by one nucleotide. Extraction of total RNA produced a minimum of 5 micrograms from each sample. This entry belongs to a study of blood T cells in healthy people across ages. Study outcomes and limitations: Greater diversity and more naive CD4+ cells were seen in long-lived donors than in aged donors. Donor CMV infection status was unknown, possibly confounding age-related changes in expanded clonotypes.

Alongside a J-beta primer mix, a sample-barcoded 5' primer served in a second PCR lasting about 6 to 11 cycles. TCRdb ran MiXCR on the 5' RACE reads and lists one entry per CDR3 protein. Among 630,000 or so distinct CDR3 sequences listed, 25% to 35% were seen once. The sample was blood. The receptor comes from a woman aged 80 or over in good health.

The CDR3 DNA sequence: TGTGCCAGCAGCACCTGGGGGACAGGGCCCTACGAGCAGTACTTC. This codes for CASSTWGTGPYEQYF. The chain couples TRBV7-2 to TRBJ2-7; 9 bases are shared with TRBD1. Looked up from germline, CDR1 is SGHTA and CDR2 is FQGNSA. The CDR3 consists of 15 residues. Trimming took 5 bases from V and 2 from J; bases not matched to a gene: 7.